This is a list of T cell receptor beta chains from one sample in a study of radiation and T cells in renal cell carcinoma. Assay used: immunoSEQ multiplex PCR; TCRdb lists only in-frame clones, some missing. The sample records roughly 90,000 clones, around four fifths being singletons. The sample consisted of blood, taken from a patient whose treatment included radiotherapy and nephrectomy. The receptors derive from a man in his fifties or sixties with renal cell carcinoma. CDR3s include the opening cysteine and the closing phenylalanine or tryptophan.

CDR3aa	v_gene	len	j_gene
CASSLKAAGANVLTF	TRBV7-9	15	TRBJ2-6
CASSQAVGTSDSYEQYF	TRBV23-1	17	TRBJ2-7
CASSGSLQGDTGELFF	TRBV9	16	TRBJ2-2
CASRSGTASSYEQYF	TRBV13	15	TRBJ2-7
CASSVQGYNQPQHF	TRBV19	14	TRBJ1-5
CASSEAGQGRNQPQHF	TRBV6-1	16	TRBJ1-5
CAWSKGLGNQPQHF	TRBV30	14	TRBJ1-5
CASSYGIRYYGYTF	TRBV6-6	14	TRBJ1-2
CASSADLGKRDTQYF	TRBV9	15	TRBJ2-3
CASSLGRFTGGISYNEQFF	TRBV27	19	TRBJ2-1
CASSLAGSGMYGYTF	TRBV5-1	15	TRBJ1-2
CASSYHVNTEAFF	TRBV6-5	13	TRBJ1-1
CASSVSTGAYGYTF	TRBV9	14	TRBJ1-2
CAISDWQGDVLETQYF	TRBV10-3	16	TRBJ2-5
CASRMAGGPYEQYF	TRBV6-1	14	TRBJ2-7
CAWSIGSGYEQYF	TRBV30	13	TRBJ2-7
CASAGGGQRRYNEQFF	TRBV19	16	TRBJ2-1
CASSPRGGGTGELFF	TRBV6-1	15	TRBJ2-2
CASSLGGFPETQYF	TRBV11-2	14	TRBJ2-5
CASSLVRGVHEQYF	TRBV7-9	14	TRBJ2-7
CASSLADRGTEAFF	TRBV7-3	14	TRBJ1-1
CASRIGQGTYGYTF	TRBV2	14	TRBJ1-2
CASSSNRGPGNTIYF	TRBV7-6	15	TRBJ1-3
CASSRGTGGKDTQYF	TRBV5-1	15	TRBJ2-3
CASSETSRTGELFF	TRBV2	14	TRBJ2-2
CARSLGLAGQSGANVLTF	TRBV5-3	18	TRBJ2-6
CASSERGFYTF	TRBV2	11	TRBJ1-2
CASRSPGSEQYF	TRBV6-6	12	TRBJ2-7
CAISGTGYYGYTF	TRBV10-3	13	TRBJ1-2
CASSSDYSYNEQFF	TRBV5-1	14	TRBJ2-1
CASIRTSGTGELFF	TRBV5-1	14	TRBJ2-2
CASSQDSRMTYEQYF	TRBV4-1	15	TRBJ2-7
CASSPLAHTDTQYF	TRBV11-2	14	TRBJ2-3
CASSLVLAVNNEQFF	TRBV7-2	15	TRBJ2-1
CASSESGRTDTQYF	TRBV10-2	14	TRBJ2-3
CASRRLAGSYNEQFF	TRBV7-9	15	TRBJ2-1
CASSQGQGAEKLFF	TRBV4-2	14	TRBJ1-4
CATKDRDYVYTF	TRBV10-3	12	TRBJ1-2
CAGTSGWKNIQYF	TRBV2	13	TRBJ2-4
CASSPRQGGYQETQYF	TRBV7-7	16	TRBJ2-5
CASQEYWGSEQFF	TRBV14	13	TRBJ2-1
CASSRVGLEEQYF	TRBV7-2	13	TRBJ2-7
CASRGPGLNQPQHF	TRBV28	14	TRBJ1-5
CASDGGLNTEAFF	TRBV18	13	TRBJ1-1
CASSVGGAKNIQYF	TRBV9	14	TRBJ2-4
CASSLQGTGELFF	TRBV5-1	13	TRBJ2-2
CASSKTSGGVPSTDTQYF	TRBV4-1	18	TRBJ2-3
CASSPGTAFGYTF	TRBV4-3	13	TRBJ1-2
CASSLAGQGFDEQYF	TRBV7-2	15	TRBJ2-7
CASSLEQGLEAFF	TRBV7-6	13	TRBJ1-1
CASRTNTEGYEQYF	TRBV5-1	14	-
CASSPGQGAREQYF	TRBV7-2	14	TRBJ2-7
CASSTQGKANYGYTF	TRBV7-2	15	TRBJ1-2